The present T cell receptor beta chain was sequenced within a study of control samples from healthy donors and cancer patients. The CDR3 loop spans 15 amino acids. J gave up 0 bases and V 5 bases, and 4 bases lay outside the gene matches. Germline CDR1 reads MNHEY; CDR2 reads SVGAGI. This table comes from immunoSEQ multiplex PCR, and its TCRdb copy is limited to in-frame clones, with some not included. The sample carries some 150,000 clones, 85% to 95% recorded once. Sequences were obtained from blood. V is TRBV6-5 and J is TRBJ1-1, with 9 bases matching TRBD1. The sequence was obtained from a man aged 35-49 years in good health. Here the CDR3 DNA reads TGTGCCAGCAGTCCCTGGACAGGGGTGAACACTGAAGCTTTCTTT. It yields the protein CASSPWTGVNTEAFF.